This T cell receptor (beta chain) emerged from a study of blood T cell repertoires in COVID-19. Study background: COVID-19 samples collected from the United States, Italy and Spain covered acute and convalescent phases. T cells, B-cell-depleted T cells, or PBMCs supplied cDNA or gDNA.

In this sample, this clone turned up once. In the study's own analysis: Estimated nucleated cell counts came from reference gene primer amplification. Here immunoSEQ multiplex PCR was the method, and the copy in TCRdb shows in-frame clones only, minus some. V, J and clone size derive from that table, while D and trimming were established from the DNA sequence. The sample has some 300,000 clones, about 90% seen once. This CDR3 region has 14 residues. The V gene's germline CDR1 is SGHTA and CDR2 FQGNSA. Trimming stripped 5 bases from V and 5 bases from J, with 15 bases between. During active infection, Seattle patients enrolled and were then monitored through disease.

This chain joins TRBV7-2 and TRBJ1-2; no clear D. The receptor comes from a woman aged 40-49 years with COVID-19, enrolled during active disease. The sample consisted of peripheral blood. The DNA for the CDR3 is TGTGCCAGCAGCCCGGCCGGGTCGAGGTATGGCTACACCTTC. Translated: CASSPAGSRYGYTF.